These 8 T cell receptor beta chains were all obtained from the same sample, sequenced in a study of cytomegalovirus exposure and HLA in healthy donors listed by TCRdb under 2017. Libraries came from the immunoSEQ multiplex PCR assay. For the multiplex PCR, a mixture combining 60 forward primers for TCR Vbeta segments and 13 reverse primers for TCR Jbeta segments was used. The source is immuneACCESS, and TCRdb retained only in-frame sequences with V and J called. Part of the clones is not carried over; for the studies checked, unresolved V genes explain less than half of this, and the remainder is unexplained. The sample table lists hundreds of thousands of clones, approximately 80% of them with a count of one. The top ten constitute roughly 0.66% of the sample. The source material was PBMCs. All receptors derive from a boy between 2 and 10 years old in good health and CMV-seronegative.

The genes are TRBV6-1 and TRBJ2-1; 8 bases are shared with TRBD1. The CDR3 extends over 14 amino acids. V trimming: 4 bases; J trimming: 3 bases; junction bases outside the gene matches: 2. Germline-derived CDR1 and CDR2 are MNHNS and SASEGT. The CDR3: CASSADRDYNEQFF. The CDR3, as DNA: TGTGCCAGCAGTGCGGACAGGGACTACAATGAGCAGTTCTTC.

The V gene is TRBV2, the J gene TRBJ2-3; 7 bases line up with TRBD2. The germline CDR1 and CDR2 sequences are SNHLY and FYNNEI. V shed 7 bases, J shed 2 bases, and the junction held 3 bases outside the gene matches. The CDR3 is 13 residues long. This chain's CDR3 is CASNGDYTDTQYF. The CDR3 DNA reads TGTGCCAGCAACGGGGACTACACAGATACGCAGTATTTT.

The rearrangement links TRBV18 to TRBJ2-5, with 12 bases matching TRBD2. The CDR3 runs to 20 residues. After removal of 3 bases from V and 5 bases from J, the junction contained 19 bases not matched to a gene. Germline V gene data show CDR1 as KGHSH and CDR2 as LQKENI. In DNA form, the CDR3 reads TGTGCCAGCTCACCGCGAGCTGCATCTAGCGGGAGGGCACTCGGGGAGACCCAGTACTTC. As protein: CASSPRAASSGRALGETQYF.

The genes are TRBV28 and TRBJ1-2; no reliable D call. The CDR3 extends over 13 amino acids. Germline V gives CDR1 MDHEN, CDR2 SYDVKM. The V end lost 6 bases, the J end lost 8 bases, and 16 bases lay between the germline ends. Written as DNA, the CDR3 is TGTGCCAGCAGCAATGGCCAGCGGCGGGGCTACACCTTC. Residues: CASSNGQRRGYTF.

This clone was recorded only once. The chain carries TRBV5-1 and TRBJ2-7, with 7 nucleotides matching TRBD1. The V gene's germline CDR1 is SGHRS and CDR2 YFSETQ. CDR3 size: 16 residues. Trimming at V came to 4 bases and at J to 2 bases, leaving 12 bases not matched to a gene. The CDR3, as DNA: TGCGCCAGCAGCCCAGGGACAGTCCGTGGGGCCTACGAGCAGTACTTC. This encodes CASSPGTVRGAYEQYF.

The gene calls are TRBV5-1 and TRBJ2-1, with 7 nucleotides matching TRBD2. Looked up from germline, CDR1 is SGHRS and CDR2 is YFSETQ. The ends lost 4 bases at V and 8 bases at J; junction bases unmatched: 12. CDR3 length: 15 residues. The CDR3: CASSPPGGLLDEQFF. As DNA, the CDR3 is TGCGCCAGCAGCCCCCCGGGAGGCCTTTTGGATGAGCAGTTCTTC.

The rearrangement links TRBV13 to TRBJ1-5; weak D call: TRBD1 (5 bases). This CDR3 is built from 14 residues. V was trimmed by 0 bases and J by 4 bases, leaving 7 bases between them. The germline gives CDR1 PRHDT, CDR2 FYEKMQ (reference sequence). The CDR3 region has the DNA TGTGCCAGCAGCTTAGGGGCAGGGAATCAGCCCCAGCATTTT. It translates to CASSLGAGNQPQHF.

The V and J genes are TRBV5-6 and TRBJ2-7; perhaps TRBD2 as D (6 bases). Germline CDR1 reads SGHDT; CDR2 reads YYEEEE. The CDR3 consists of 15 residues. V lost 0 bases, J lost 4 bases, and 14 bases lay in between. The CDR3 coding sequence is TGTGCCAGCAGCTTGGGGCAGGGAGGCAAGTACGAGCAGTACTTC. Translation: CASSLGQGGKYEQYF.